Below, 13 T cell receptor beta chains from the same sample are listed, as sequenced in a study of T-cell reconstitution after alpha-beta-depleted transplantation in children. Unique molecular identifiers were incorporated when the TCRbeta library was constructed. TCRdb reprocessed the PCR reads with MiXCR, giving one entry per CDR3 protein. The sample shows 150,000 to 200,000 distinct CDR3 sequences, less than 8% of them seen only once. The input for sequencing was PBMCs from the stem cell graft donor, taken from the stem cell graft. All receptors come from a human donor who donated a stem cell graft to a child with Wiskott-Aldrich syndrome.

V gene TRBV13 combines with J gene TRBJ2-3; 7 positions match TRBD1. CDR1 is PRHDT and CDR2 is FYEKMQ in the germline V gene (reference sequence). This CDR3 is 19 amino acids long. J gave up 2 bases and V 11 bases, and 25 bases lay outside the gene matches. CDR3 bases: TGTGCCTTCTGTTCTCCCTTACCTCGACAGGGCGAATTCACAGATACGCAGTATTTT. Its translation: CAFCSPLPRQGEFTDTQYF.

In its sample, this clonotype was seen many times. This chain uses TRBV12-3 or TRBV12-4 with TRBJ2-3, with TRBD1 identical over 7 bases. J was trimmed by 6 bases and V by 1 base; bases with no gene match: 4. CDR3 length equals 14 residues. CDR3 sequence: CASSLDRGVDTQYF. The DNA of the CDR3 is TGTGCCAGCAGTTTAGACAGGGGAGTCGATACGCAGTATTTT.

This clonotype occurred many times. The chain uses TRBV5-1 and TRBJ2-3; the match to TRBD2 covers 7 bases. The V gene end was trimmed by 4 bases and the J gene end by 2 bases; junction bases not matched to a gene: 7. The germline V gene has CDR1 SGHRS and CDR2 YFSETQ. The CDR3 has 15 amino acids. The CDR3 region has the DNA TGCGCCAGCAGCCTACGGGGGGTACCCACAGATACGCAGTATTTT. This sequence encodes CASSLRGVPTDTQYF.

This sequence joins TRBV18 and TRBJ2-1; 8 positions agree with TRBD2. The CDR3 has 15 amino acids. The germline CDR1 and CDR2 sequences are KGHSH and LQKENI. The V and J ends lost 5 bases and 1 base, in that order; junction bases with no gene match: 4. This CDR3 reads CASSGSGGSYNEQFF. In nucleotides, the CDR3 is TGTGCCAGCTCAGGGAGCGGGGGATCCTACAATGAGCAGTTCTTC.

This chain links TRBV20-1 with TRBJ2-5; no clear D. Germline V CDR1 and CDR2: DFQATT, SNEGSKA (reference sequence). The CDR3 totals 13 residues. Trimming removed 3 bases from V and 5 bases from J, with 13 bases in between. CDR3 in DNA: TGCAGTGCTAGTAGCCCGGAGCCGGAGACCCAGTACTTC. This gives the protein CSASSPEPETQYF.

V is TRBV24-1 and J is TRBJ2-7, with 9 bases matching TRBD1. This CDR3 region has 16 residues. Germline values: CDR1 KGHDR, CDR2 SFDVKD. With V trimmed by 3 bases and J by 6 bases, 11 bases remained unmatched. This chain's CDR3 is CATSDPTLGDRAEQYF. In nucleotides, the CDR3 is TGTGCCACCAGTGATCCCACCCTAGGGGACAGGGCCGAGCAGTACTTC.

This clonotype was observed at least ten times. This chain connects TRBV7-2 to TRBJ2-3; 8 bases align to TRBD2. Germline values: CDR1 SGHTA, CDR2 FQGNSA. V gave up 2 bases and J gave up 4 bases; unmatched junction bases: 8. CDR3 length equals 16 residues. The CDR3 spells CASSLLGLAQADTQYF. CDR3 nucleotides: TGTGCCAGCAGCTTATTAGGACTAGCCCAAGCAGATACGCAGTATTTT. Combining the CDR3 with reference TRBV7-2 and TRBJ2-3 gives the whole variable domain GAGVSQSPSNKVTEKGKDVELRCDPISGHTALYWYRQSLGQGLEFLIYFQGNSAPDKSGLPSDRFSAERTGGSVSTLTIQRTQQEDSAVYLCASSLLGLAQADTQYFGPGTRLTVL.

This clonotype appeared many times. CDR3 sequence (DNA): TGCAGTGGCTATATACTCGAACCGTCCTACGAGCAGTACTTC. It translates to CSGYILEPSYEQYF. The V and J genes are TRBV20-1 and TRBJ2-7; D gene unclear. Trimming pared 7 bases from V and 1 base from J, leaving 17 bases between. The CDR3 loop spans 14 amino acids. Germline lookup yields CDR1 DFQATT and CDR2 SNEGSKA (reference sequence).

This clonotype has only a few counts. The V gene is TRBV20-1, the J gene TRBJ2-5; 10 nucleotides align to TRBD2. The CDR3 length is 16 residues. Germline V lookup: CDR1 DFQATT, CDR2 SNEGSKA (reference sequence). V was pared by 4 bases and J by 5 bases, with 13 bases of the junction left unmatched. The DNA of the CDR3 is TGCAGTGCTATAAGGACTAGCGGAGGACAGCGGGAGACCCAGTACTTC. Translation: CSAIRTSGGQRETQYF.

Many counts were recorded for this clonotype. CDR3 DNA: TGTGCCAGCAGCTTATTGGCGGGGCAAGAGACCCAGTACTTC. It encodes CASSLLAGQETQYF. This chain joins TRBV7-2 and TRBJ2-5, with TRBD2 as a possible D gene (6 bases). Between the trimmed V and J ends, which lost 2 bases and 2 bases, there was a span of 9 bases. Germline V gene lookup returns CDR1 SGHTA and CDR2 FQGNSA. CDR3 length equals 14 residues.

There are a few counts of this clonotype. V usage is TRBV5-5 and J usage is TRBJ1-1; 9 nucleotides agree with TRBD1. Per the germline V gene, CDR1 is SGHKS and CDR2 is YYEKEE (reference sequence). CDR3 length: 15 amino acids. After removal of 2 bases from V and 5 bases from J, the junction contained 7 bases not matched to a gene. The CDR3: CASSFEDRGWTEAFF. CDR3 in DNA: TGTGCCAGCAGCTTTGAAGACAGGGGGTGGACTGAAGCTTTCTTT.

This clonotype has a count of ten or more. The chain joins TRBV29-1 to TRBJ2-1; D tentatively fits TRBD1 or TRBD2 (6 bases each). Germline assignment: CDR1 SQVTM and CDR2 ANQGSEA. Between the trimmed V and J ends, which lost 3 bases and 2 bases, there was a span of 8 bases. This CDR3 region has 13 residues. CDR3: CSVEGGTYNEQFF. CDR3 nucleotides: TGCAGCGTTGAGGGGGGCACCTACAATGAGCAGTTCTTC.

This clonotype was recorded many times. V gene TRBV29-1 combines with J gene TRBJ2-7; D may be TRBD1 (6 bases). The germline CDR1 and CDR2 sequences are SQVTM and ANQGSEA. The CDR3 is made up of 12 amino acids. Trimming took 1 base from V and 6 from J, leaving 10 bases between them. The CDR3, as DNA: TGCAGCGTTGAAGGGACAGCCCCCGAGCAGTACTTC. Translated, it gives CSVEGTAPEQYF.